This TCR beta chain was identified during a study of CD8+ T cells in alopecia areata. Study results and limitations: Among the cells sequenced in scalp samples are also the resident alphabeta T cells of normal skin. Although TCR sharing was seen in mice, sharing across patients was less clear, possibly for HLA-related reasons. More clonal than normal scalp was lesional scalp, particularly alopecia totalis/universalis.

RNA was extracted and reverse transcribed into cDNA as the sequencing template. Repertoires were generated with immunoSEQ multiplex PCR, while TCRdb's copy carries only in-frame clones and drops some. The data hold 90,000 to 120,000 clones, with around 59% observed a single time. This clone was observed a handful of times. Its antigen is undetermined. Material for sequencing was CD8+ T cells sorted from blood. The receptor comes from a human donor in good health.

The DNA of the CDR3 is TGTGCCAGCAGTTTAATACAGGGGAATTTATGGGCCGAGCAGTTCTTC. Protein: CASSLIQGNLWAEQFF. This rearrangement joins TRBV13 to TRBJ2-1, with 7 bases lining up with TRBD1. The CDR3 is made up of 16 amino acids. J lost 10 bases, V lost 6 bases, and 18 bases had no gene match. CDR1 PRHDT and CDR2 FYEKMQ come from the germline V gene (reference sequence).